This is a list of T cell receptor beta chains from one sample in a study of blood T cell repertoires in COVID-19. Assay: immunoSEQ multiplex PCR; the TCRdb copy retains only in-frame clones and omits some. The sample lists about 120,000 clones; 85% were seen once. Sequencing was performed on peripheral blood. The origin of the receptors is a woman of 80 years or more with acute or convalescent COVID-19. Each CDR3 is given with its conserved first and last residue. D genes are given only for firm matches. For some rows the clone size is stated as once, few or many, or as a class when expanded; others skip it.

CDR3 protein: CASSRSIGETQYF
CDR3 DNA: TGTGCCAGCAGCCGCTCAATCGGGGAGACCCAGTACTTC
clone size: .
V gene: TRBV11-2
J gene: TRBJ2-5
D gene: .

CDR3 protein: CASTAYHRKLAKNIQYF
CDR3 DNA: TGTGCCAGTACGGCATACCACAGGAAACTAGCCAAAAACATTCAGTACTTC
clone size: .
V gene: TRBV19
J gene: TRBJ2-4
D gene: .

CDR3 protein: CASSQVVTAYQPQHF
CDR3 DNA: TGCGCCAGCAGCCAAGTTGTGACAGCCTATCAGCCCCAGCATTTT
clone size: .
V gene: TRBV4-1
J gene: TRBJ1-5
D gene: .

CDR3 protein: CASSVGGHSGYTF
CDR3 DNA: TGTGCCAGCAGCGTAGGGGGACATTCTGGCTACACCTTC
clone size: few
V gene: TRBV9
J gene: TRBJ1-2
D gene: .

CDR3 protein: CASSERSSSYNSPLHF
CDR3 DNA: TGTGCCAGCAGTGAACGGTCGAGCTCCTATAATTCACCCCTCCACTTT
clone size: .
V gene: TRBV6-1
J gene: TRBJ1-6
D gene: .

CDR3 protein: CASQPTDRPNYSNQPQHF
CDR3 DNA: TGTGCCAGCCAACCTACCGACAGGCCGAACTATAGCAATCAGCCCCAGCATTTT
clone size: .
V gene: TRBV21-1
J gene: TRBJ1-5
D gene: .

CDR3 protein: CASSLTGGASTGELFF
CDR3 DNA: TGCGCCAGCAGCTTGACGGGGGGGGCCTCCACCGGGGAGCTGTTTTTT
clone size: .
V gene: TRBV5-1
J gene: TRBJ2-2
D gene: TRBD2

CDR3 protein: CASSQEVGQSYGYTF
CDR3 DNA: TGTGCCAGCAGCCAAGAAGTGGGGCAAAGCTATGGCTACACCTTC
clone size: few
V gene: TRBV3-1/TRBV3-2
J gene: TRBJ1-2
D gene: .

CDR3 protein: CASSLGGDYEQYF
CDR3 DNA: TGTGCCAGCAGCTTGGGCGGGGACTACGAGCAGTACTTC
clone size: .
V gene: TRBV5-5
J gene: TRBJ2-7
D gene: .

CDR3 protein: CAISDTGTEAFF
CDR3 DNA: TGTGCCATCAGTGACACCGGGACAGAAGCTTTCTTT
clone size: .
V gene: TRBV10-3
J gene: TRBJ1-1
D gene: .

CDR3 protein: CASSSGSGTEAFF
CDR3 DNA: TGTGCCAGCAGCTCGGGATCGGGCACTGAAGCTTTCTTT
clone size: .
V gene: TRBV5-6
J gene: TRBJ1-1
D gene: .

CDR3 protein: CASSQQGSEAFF
CDR3 DNA: TGTGCCAGCAGCCAGCAGGGCTCTGAAGCTTTCTTT
clone size: .
V gene: TRBV3-1/TRBV3-2
J gene: TRBJ1-1
D gene: .

CDR3 protein: CASSSETDTQYF
CDR3 DNA: TGTGCCAGCTCATCGGAGACAGATACGCAGTATTTT
clone size: .
V gene: TRBV18
J gene: TRBJ2-3
D gene: .

CDR3 protein: CAISVQDTDTQYF
CDR3 DNA: TGTGCCATCAGTGTTCAGGACACAGATACGCAGTATTTT
clone size: .
V gene: TRBV10-3
J gene: TRBJ2-3
D gene: .

CDR3 protein: CASSPTGAYTGELFF
CDR3 DNA: TGTGCCAGCAGCCCAACAGGGGCGTACACCGGGGAGCTGTTTTTT
clone size: .
V gene: TRBV14
J gene: TRBJ2-2
D gene: TRBD1

CDR3 protein: CARSSGLAACTGELFF
CDR3 DNA: TGTGCCAGAAGCTCGGGACTAGCGGCCTGCACCGGGGAGCTGTTTTTT
clone size: .
V gene: TRBV7-5
J gene: TRBJ2-2
D gene: .

CDR3 protein: CASSPRQDGTEAFF
CDR3 DNA: TGTGCCAGCAGCCCCCGACAGGATGGGACTGAAGCTTTCTTT
clone size: .
V gene: TRBV3-1/TRBV3-2
J gene: TRBJ1-1
D gene: .

CDR3 protein: CASSLRGYGELFF
CDR3 DNA: TGTGCCAGCAGCTTGCGGGGGTACGGGGAGCTGTTTTTT
clone size: .
V gene: TRBV5-4
J gene: TRBJ2-2
D gene: .

CDR3 protein: CASSGGTGGNSPLHF
CDR3 DNA: TGTGCCAGCAGTGGAGGGACAGGGGGCAATTCACCCCTCCACTTT
clone size: .
V gene: TRBV25-1
J gene: TRBJ1-6
D gene: TRBD1

CDR3 protein: CSASSLQGFGMRDEQFF
CDR3 DNA: TGCAGTGCTAGTTCCCTTCAGGGGTTTGGCATGCGAGATGAGCAGTTCTTC
clone size: .
V gene: TRBV20-1
J gene: TRBJ2-1
D gene: .